This entry lists 21 T cell receptor beta chains sequenced from one sample in a study of T cell changes during pregnancy in multiple sclerosis. The table came from immunoSEQ multiplex PCR; TCRdb's copy has only in-frame clones and leaves some out. The repertoire holds some 90,000 clones, with 90% to 95% as singletons. Sequencing was performed on peripheral blood, taken after pregnancy. These receptors all stem from a female donor in good health, enrolled as a control in a pregnancy study.

V usage is TRBV28 and J usage is TRBJ2-7, with 9 positions matching TRBD1. Germline CDR1 reads MDHEN; CDR2 reads SYDVKM. The CDR3 covers 12 residues. The junction had 5 bases not matched to a gene; V was cut back by 7 bases and J by 7 bases. This CDR3 reads CASKGTGYEQYF. Here the CDR3 DNA reads TGTGCCAGCAAGGGGACAGGGTATGAGCAGTACTTC.

This clone was seen only once. The chain is built from TRBV5-1 and TRBJ1-1; possible D gene TRBD1, 5 bases. Trimming stripped 0 bases from V and 7 bases from J, with 13 bases between. This CDR3 is built from 14 residues. Germline loops: CDR1 SGHRS, CDR2 YFSETQ. Written as DNA, the CDR3 is TGCGCCAGCAGCTTGGACACTCAGGGATATGAAGCTTTCTTT. It codes for CASSLDTQGYEAFF.

The rearrangement joins TRBV29-1 to TRBJ2-3; 7 nucleotides line up with TRBD2. The CDR3 length is 10 residues. Trimming cost V 6 bases and J 6 bases; bases outside gene matches: 0. Germline assignment: CDR1 SQVTM and CDR2 ANQGSEA. CDR3 bases: TGCAGCGTCGGGGGGGATACGCAGTATTTT. Translation gives CSVGGDTQYF.

The rearrangement links TRBV7-2 to TRBJ1-5, with D possibly being TRBD1 (5 bases). Looked up from germline, CDR1 is SGHTA and CDR2 is FQGNSA. V lost 1 base and J lost 0, with 10 bases in between. The CDR3 length is 16 residues. CDR3 sequence reads: CASSLVWQGSNQPQHF. The CDR3 region has the DNA TGTGCCAGCAGCTTAGTGTGGCAGGGTAGCAATCAGCCCCAGCATTTT.

The chain uses TRBV5-1 and TRBJ2-2; D not resolved. The CDR3 sequence is 12 residues long. V was clipped by 2 bases and J by 8 bases, with 7 bases between them. Germline CDR1 SGHRS, CDR2 YFSETQ. The CDR3 DNA reads TGCGCCAGCAGCTTCGGAGTTGGGGAGCTGTTTTTT. Its protein is CASSFGVGELFF. The variable domain in full, completed from reference TRBV5-1 and TRBJ2-2, reads KAGVTQTPRYLIKTRGQQVTLSCSPISGHRSVSWYQQTPGQGLQFLFEYFSETQRNKGNFPGRFSGRQFSNSRSEMNVSTLELGDSALYLCASSFGVGELFFGEGSRLTVL.

The V call is TRBV15, the J call TRBJ2-1, with D unresolved. V gave up 4 bases and J gave up 11 bases, with 9 bases separating them. Germline V gene sequence: CDR1 LNHNV, CDR2 YYDKDF (reference sequence). The CDR3 has 11 residues. As DNA, the CDR3 is TGTGCCACCAGCAATAGCCTCCAGCAGTTCTTC. This codes for CATSNSLQQFF.

The chain joins TRBV13 to TRBJ2-3, with TRBD2 as a possible D gene (7 bases). This CDR3 has 15 amino acids. Germline CDR1 is PRHDT and CDR2 is FYEKMQ (reference sequence). Trimming stripped 9 bases from V and 6 bases from J, with 22 bases between. The CDR3 spells CASRRGGGTSDTQYF. The CDR3 nucleotides are TGTGCCAGTAGGAGGGGAGGGGGGACCTCCGATACGCAGTATTTT.

The gene calls are TRBV6-1 and TRBJ2-5; the D gene is possibly TRBD2 (6 bases). Germline V lookup: CDR1 MNHNS, CDR2 SASEGT. The V gene lost 2 bases and the J gene lost 4 bases, with 14 bases spanning the gap. The CDR3 sequence is 15 residues long. The CDR3 region is CASSERVGGRETQYF. CDR3 nucleotide sequence: TGTGCCAGCAGTGAACGGGTGGGGGGAAGAGAGACCCAGTACTTC.

In DNA, the CDR3 is TGTGCCAGCAGTGAAAGACAGGGACGGGCTTCACCCCTCCACTTT. It translates to CASSERQGRASPLHF. The chain carries TRBV2 and TRBJ1-6, with 7 nucleotides matching TRBD1. J gave up 9 bases and V 2 bases, and 7 bases lay outside the gene matches. Germline V gene sequence: CDR1 SNHLY, CDR2 FYNNEI. The CDR3 runs 15 residues. The full variable domain, in which reference TRBV2 and TRBJ1-6 provide the parts outside the CDR3, is EPEVTQTPSHQVTQMGQEVILRCVPISNHLYFYWYRQILGQKVEFLVSFYNNEISEKSEIFDDQFSVERPDGSNFTLKIRSTKLEDSAMYFCASSERQGRASPLHFGNGTRLTVT.

CDR3 nucleotide sequence: TGTGCCAGCAGCCAATTTTCAGGGGCGAACACTGAAGCTTTCTTT. Amino acid sequence: CASSQFSGANTEAFF. This sequence joins TRBV4-2 and TRBJ1-1, with D possibly TRBD1 on 6 matching bases. The CDR3 is made up of 15 amino acids. In germline, CDR1 is LGHNA, CDR2 YNFKEQ. Trimming stripped 2 bases from V and 1 base from J, with 11 bases between.

This clone was observed a single time. This sequence joins TRBV7-9 and TRBJ2-1, with TRBD2 identical over 10 bases. The CDR3 covers 16 residues. Trimming took 5 bases from V and 4 from J; bases not matched to a gene: 8. The germline CDR1 and CDR2 sequences are SEHNR and FQNEAQ (reference sequence). CDR3 bases: TGTGCCAGCAGCCAGTCAAGCGGGGGGGCATACAATGAGCAGTTCTTC. Its protein product is CASSQSSGGAYNEQFF.

V and J are TRBV5-5 and TRBJ1-1; maybe TRBD1 (6 bases). Looked up from germline, CDR1 is SGHKS and CDR2 is YYEKEE (reference sequence). V lost 4 bases to trimming and J lost 0 bases, with 13 bases between them. This CDR3 contains 15 residues. The DNA for the CDR3 is TGTGCCAGCAGCCCCCGGACAGCCATGAACACTGAAGCTTTCTTT. It is translated as CASSPRTAMNTEAFF.

V and J are TRBV4-3 and TRBJ2-3, with a possible D match to TRBD1 (6 bases). There are 16 residues in the CDR3. The V gene's germline CDR1 is LGHNA and CDR2 YSLEER. Between the trimmed V and J ends, which lost 0 bases and 6 bases, there was a span of 16 bases. This chain's CDR3 is CASSQDLGGGGDTQYF. In DNA, the CDR3 is TGCGCCAGCAGCCAAGATTTAGGGGGTGGCGGCGATACGCAGTATTTT.

This chain joins TRBV30 and TRBJ1-4; D ambiguous. V lost 2 bases to trimming and J lost 0 bases, with 7 bases between them. The CDR3 has 14 amino acids. Germline V CDR1 and CDR2: GTSNPN, SVGIG (reference sequence). In nucleotides, the CDR3 is TGTGCCTGGAGTTCGGGGACAACTAATGAAAAACTGTTTTTT. Protein: CAWSSGTTNEKLFF. The full variable domain, rest sourced from reference TRBV30 and TRBJ1-4, is SQTIHQWPATLVQPVGSPLSLECTVEGTSNPNLYWYRQAAGRGLQLLFYSVGIGQISSEVPQNLSASRPQDRQFILSSKKLLLSDSGFYLCAWSSGTTNEKLFFGSGTQLSVL.

This clone was found once. V gene TRBV6-5 combines with J gene TRBJ2-2, with TRBD1 matching over 9 bases. The CDR3 runs to 15 residues. Per germline, CDR1 MNHEY and CDR2 SVGAGI. With V trimmed by 5 bases and J by 3 bases, 4 bases remained unmatched. The CDR3: CASSPDRGDTGELFF. For the CDR3, the DNA is TGTGCCAGCAGTCCCGACAGGGGGGACACCGGGGAGCTGTTTTTT.

This sequence joins TRBV7-2 and TRBJ1-1; D gene ambiguous. CDR1 is SGHTA and CDR2 is FQGNSA in the germline V gene. V lost 3 bases, J lost 2 bases, and 7 bases lay in between. This CDR3 contains 13 residues. This CDR3 is CASSFARNTEAFF. The CDR3 coding sequence is TGTGCCAGCAGCTTTGCCAGAAACACTGAAGCTTTCTTT. Combining the CDR3 with reference TRBV7-2 and TRBJ1-1 gives the whole variable domain GAGVSQSPSNKVTEKGKDVELRCDPISGHTALYWYRQSLGQGLEFLIYFQGNSAPDKSGLPSDRFSAERTGGSVSTLTIQRTQQEDSAVYLCASSFARNTEAFFGQGTRLTVV.

The rearrangement joins TRBV7-3 to TRBJ2-3; D ambiguous. Looked up from germline, CDR1 is SGHTA and CDR2 is FQGTGA. V was clipped by 2 bases and J by 2 bases, with 11 bases between them. CDR3 size: 15 residues. The CDR3 sequence is CASSLGGTYTDTQYF. The CDR3 nucleotides read TGTGCCAGCAGCTTAGGTGGTACCTACACAGATACGCAGTATTTT.

The CDR3 here is CASSSTVFNQPQHF. The DNA for the CDR3 is TGTGCCAGCAGCTCGACAGTATTCAATCAGCCCCAGCATTTT. The J gene is TRBJ1-5, the V gene TRBV5-6; possible D gene TRBD1, 5 bases. CDR3 length: 14 residues. The ends were cut back, 3 bases at V and 3 bases at J, with 10 bases in the middle. In germline, CDR1 is SGHDT, CDR2 YYEEEE. Together with reference TRBV5-6 and TRBJ1-5, the CDR3 gives the full variable domain: DAGVTQSPTHLIKTRGQQVTLRCSPKSGHDTVSWYQQALGQGPQFIFQYYEEEERQRGNFPDRFSGHQFPNYSSELNVNALLLGDSALYLCASSSTVFNQPQHFGDGTRLSIL.

This clone was detected once. This chain uses TRBV28 with TRBJ1-5; D is unclear. The CDR3 is 16 residues long. The germline gives CDR1 MDHEN, CDR2 SYDVKM. Trimming cost V 4 bases and J 1 base, with 14 bases left between them. The chain's CDR3 is CASSSPEAASNQPQHF. The DNA of the CDR3 is TGTGCCAGCAGTTCCCCGGAGGCCGCCAGCAATCAGCCCCAGCATTTT.

The chain combines TRBV6-1 with TRBJ1-2; possibly TRBD1 for D (5 bases). V gave up 1 base and J gave up 5 bases, with 23 bases separating them. Germline-derived CDR1 and CDR2 are MNHNS and SASEGT. The CDR3 has 18 residues. The CDR3 DNA is TGTGCCAGCAGTGAAGGAAAGGGCGGAGCAGGGCGGATTTATGGCTACACCTTC. Encoded protein: CASSEGKGGAGRIYGYTF.

V and J are TRBV5-6 and TRBJ1-6, with D possibly TRBD1 on 5 matching bases. With 0 bases removed from V and 10 bases from J, the gap between germline ends came to 14 bases. The CDR3 has 15 residues. The germline gives CDR1 SGHDT, CDR2 YYEEEE. Here the CDR3 DNA reads TGTGCCAGCAGCTTGGCCGGGGGAGTCGGATCACCCCTCCACTTT. Amino acid sequence: CASSLAGGVGSPLHF.